Shown below are 25 T cell receptor beta chains from a single sample sequenced in a study of tumor and adjacent non-tumor tissue in lung cancer. No cell sorting was done before RNA was extracted from the tissue. More than 3 cm separated this lung sample from the edge of the tumor. The library came from three nested PCR rounds adapted from ARM-PCR protocols. TCRdb re-called the multiplex PCR reads with MiXCR, one entry per CDR3 protein. Of 80,000 to 100,000 distinct CDR3 sequences listed, less than 85% are singletons. The sequencing input was distant non-tumor lung tissue. The receptors were gathered from a man aged 60 to 69 with small cell lung cancer.

About this clonotype itself: At one of its ends the junction is not consistent with the germline gene, which may arise from a read error. The J gene is TRBJ2-1, the V gene TRBV5-1; D might be TRBD2 (5 bases). This CDR3 spans 14 amino acids. From germline, CDR1 is SGHRS and CDR2 YFSETQ. The CDR3: CASRLVLARDEQSF. The CDR3 DNA follows: TGCGCCAGCAGATTGGTCCTAGCTCGCGATGAGCAGTCCTTC. Supplemented by reference TRBV5-1 and TRBJ2-1, the full variable domain reads KAGVTQTPRYLIKTRGQQVTLSCSPISGHRSVSWYQQTPGQGLQFLFEYFSETQRNKGNFPGRFSGRQFSNSRSEMNVSTLELGDSALYLCASRLVLARDEQSFGPGTRLTVL.

A note on this clonotype: One end of the junction fails to match germline, which may point to a read error. The V gene is TRBV29-1, the J gene TRBJ1-2; D not resolved. Germline CDR1 reads SQVTM; CDR2 reads ANQGSEA. The CDR3 extends over 10 amino acids. The CDR3 region is CSLGEYGYTF. The CDR3 DNA is TGCAGCCTTGGAGAGTATGGCTACACATTC.

Of note for this clonotype: Since no conserved phenylalanine or tryptophan closes the CDR3, a read error is the likely cause. No DNA is shown, since the ends of the CDR3 on it are uncertain; the CDR3 is the one TCRdb lists. J is TRBJ2-1 and V is TRBV11-2; the listed D gene, TRBD2, was not tested against the DNA. The CDR3 is made up of 14 amino acids, end residues included. From germline, CDR1 is SGHAT and CDR2 FQNNGV. The chain's CDR3 is CAGQNWQGDNEEFC.

In its sample, this clonotype was seen a few times. Compared with germline, one end of the junction differs, possibly owing to a read error. J is TRBJ2-3 and V is TRBV5-1; D unclear. The CDR3 length is 14 residues. CDR1 is SGHRS, CDR2 YFSETQ, per germline. CDR3 loop: CASSLRPDTNTQYF. As DNA, the CDR3 is TGCGCCAGTAGCTTGAGACCCGACACAAATACGCAGTATTTT.

This rearrangement joins TRBV5-1 to TRBJ2-7; tentatively, D is TRBD1 or TRBD2 (5 bases each). V was pared by 2 bases and J by 3 bases, with 9 bases between. Germline CDR1 reads SGHRS; CDR2 reads YFSETQ. CDR3 length equals 13 residues. In DNA, the CDR3 is TGCGCCAGCAGCTTAGTGGGGGTCTACGAGCAGTACTTC. This sequence encodes CASSLVGVYEQYF.

Comment on this clonotype: At one boundary the junction diverges from the germline segment, which might be a read error. Here the CDR3 reads CASGLVTAQSYYNEQFF. DNA of the CDR3: TGTGCCAGCGGCTTAGTGACAGCCCAGAGCTACTACAATGAGCAGTTTTTC. The J gene is TRBJ2-1, the V gene TRBV11-2; weak D call: TRBD1 (5 bases). CDR3 length: 17 residues. The germline V gene has CDR1 SGHAT and CDR2 FQNNGV. The full variable domain, in which reference TRBV11-2 and TRBJ2-1 provide the parts outside the CDR3, is EAGVAQSPRYKIIEKRQSVAFWCNPISGHATLYWYQQILGQGPKLLIQFQNNGVVDDSQLPKDRFSAERLKGVDSTLKIQPAKLEDSAVYLCASGLVTAQSYYNEQFFGPGTRLTVL.

Concerning this clonotype: Germline and junction disagree at one end, which may indicate a read error. CDR3 nucleotide sequence: TGCAGCGTTGAAGAGCACCAAGAGACCCAGAACTTC. This gives the protein CSVEEHQETQNF. The V gene is TRBV29-1, the J gene TRBJ2-5; the D is unclear. There are 12 residues in the CDR3. Germline V CDR1 and CDR2: SQVTM, ANQGSEA.

Notes on this clonotype: The junction shows a germline mismatch at one end, possibly a read error. The chain has TRBV11-3 and TRBJ2-2; 12 positions match TRBD2. The CDR3 extends over 19 amino acids. Per germline, CDR1 SGHNT and CDR2 YENEEA. The CDR3 sequence: CASSCDDTGLAGRTGGLFF. The CDR3 bases are TGTGCCAGCAGTTGTGATGATACGGGACTAGCGGGTCGCACCGGGGGGCTGTTTTTT.

Notes on this clonotype: Mismatch with germline at one junction end may stem from a read error. The chain links TRBV4-2 to TRBJ2-1; D gene unclear. Per germline, CDR1 LGHNA and CDR2 YNFKEQ. The CDR3 covers 14 residues. The CDR3 region is CVSSQVSANNEQFF. In DNA form, the CDR3 reads TGTGTCAGCAGCCAAGTATCAGCGAACAATGAGCAGTTCTTC.

A note on this clonotype: A read error is possible here, since a much larger clone lies one base away. This rearrangement joins TRBV20-1 to TRBJ1-1; D unresolved. The ends were cut back, 5 bases at V and 1 base at J, with 11 bases in the middle. Germline lookup yields CDR1 DFQATT and CDR2 SNEGSKA (reference sequence). The CDR3 extends over 13 amino acids. Here the CDR3 reads CSALDHKNTEAFF. The CDR3 coding sequence is TGCAGTGCTTTAGACCATAAGAACACTGAAGCTTTCTTT.

This rearrangement joins TRBV6-5 to TRBJ2-7, with D perhaps TRBD2 (6 bases). CDR3 size: 15 residues. V was cut by 0 bases and J by 5 bases, with 14 bases left in between. Per the germline V gene, CDR1 is MNHEY and CDR2 is SVGAGI. The CDR3 spells CASSYSVGGSDEQYF. In nucleotides, the CDR3 is TGTGCCAGCAGTTACTCGGTGGGGGGATCTGACGAGCAGTACTTC.

About this clonotype itself: This could be a read error, since a much larger clone is one nucleotide away. This chain connects TRBV20-1 to TRBJ2-5; tentatively, D is TRBD2 (5 bases). The germline CDR1 and CDR2 sequences are DFQATT and SNEGSKA (reference sequence). This CDR3 contains 11 residues. V lost 8 bases to trimming and J lost 5 bases, with 12 bases between them. Here the CDR3 DNA reads TGCAGTACGGGGAGAGCGGAGACCCAGTACTTC. It codes for CSTGRAETQYF.

CDR3 in DNA: TGCAGTGCTAGCGGTTCATGGCTTTCTGATACGCAGTATTTT. Translating gives CSASGSWLSDTQYF. This chain connects TRBV20-1 to TRBJ2-3; the D is unclear. Germline V lookup: CDR1 DFQATT, CDR2 SNEGSKA (reference sequence). This CDR3 has 14 amino acids. Deletions cut 3 bases from V and 6 bases from J, with 16 bases between.

As to this clonotype: Being one base from a much bigger clone, this may be a read error. The rearrangement joins TRBV20-1 to TRBJ2-5; maybe TRBD2 (5 bases). The germline V gene has CDR1 DFQATT and CDR2 SNEGSKA (reference sequence). The CDR3 is 13 residues long. The CDR3: CSTRIEGSETQYF. DNA of the CDR3: TGCAGTACTAGAATCGAAGGGTCGGAGACCCAGTACTTC.

Concerning this clonotype: One junction end disagrees with the germline gene, perhaps due to a read error. This chain links TRBV12-3 or TRBV12-4 with TRBJ1-5; tentatively, D is TRBD1 (6 bases). This CDR3 is 17 amino acids long. CDR3 coding DNA: TGTGCCAGCAGTTTACGGGGGGGGGGCTGCTGGAGGGCAGCCCCAGCATTT. Translating it yields CASSLRGGGCWRAAPAF.

As regards this clonotype: Mismatch with germline at one junction end may stem from a read error. This rearrangement joins TRBV30 to TRBJ2-3; 14 bases match TRBD2. Germline CDR1 GTSNPN, CDR2 SVGIG (reference sequence). The CDR3 is 13 residues long. CDR3 in DNA: TGTGCATGGACTAGCGGGAGGATAGATACGCAGTATTTT. Translated, it gives CAWTSGRIDTQYF.

To note about this clonotype: A clone one base away is much larger, so this may be a read error. This rearrangement joins TRBV5-1 to TRBJ2-3; 13 nucleotides match TRBD2. In germline, CDR1 is SGHRS, CDR2 YFSETQ. The CDR3 sequence is 15 residues long. CDR3: CPSRRTSGSADTQYF. The CDR3 DNA follows: TGCCCCAGCAGGCGGACTAGCGGGAGCGCAGATACGCAGTATTTT.

About this clonotype itself: A read error may produce the germline difference seen at one junction end. V gene TRBV11-2 combines with J gene TRBJ2-7; D remains unclear. CDR1 is SGHAT, CDR2 FQNNGV, per germline. CDR3 length equals 12 residues. CDR3 DNA sequence: TGTGCCAGCAGCTCGACCTATGACGATCAGTACTTT. Residues: CASSSTYDDQYF.

Only a few counts were recorded for this clonotype. One junction end disagrees with the germline gene, perhaps due to a read error. The chain has TRBV6-5 and TRBJ2-1; 8 bases agree with TRBD2. Germline loops: CDR1 MNHEY, CDR2 SVGAGI. The CDR3 is made up of 20 amino acids. CDR3 sequence reads: CASSPKREWPSRNSYNEQSF. CDR3 in DNA: TGTGCCAGCAGTCCAAAGCGGGAGTGGCCCTCTAGGAACTCCTACAATGAGCAGTCCTTC.

A word on this clonotype: Its ends do not fully match the called genes, so a read error is possible. The chain links TRBV5-5 to TRBJ1-1, with TRBD1 as a possible D gene (5 bases). CDR1 is SGHKS, CDR2 YYEKEE, per germline (reference sequence). The CDR3 spans 15 residues. CDR3 nucleotide sequence: TGTGCCAGCAGCTTGAGGCACAGGATGGGAATTGAAGCTTCCTTT. Translating it yields CASSLRHRMGIEASF.

This clonotype was observed a handful of times. Germline is not matched at one junction end, which may reflect a read error. V and J are TRBV5-1 and TRBJ1-3; no reliable D call. CDR1 is SGHRS, CDR2 YFSETQ, per germline. This CDR3 is 14 amino acids long. CDR3 region: CPSSLARERNTIYF. CDR3 DNA: TGCCCCAGCAGCTTGGCCCGGGAGAGGAACACCATATATTTT.

Note on this clonotype: Its ends do not fully match the called genes, so a read error is possible. This sequence joins TRBV29-1 and TRBJ2-3; D unclear. The CDR3 is 15 residues long. Germline-derived CDR1 and CDR2 are SQVTM and ANQGSEA. CDR3 coding DNA: TGCAGCGTTGAAGTTATGGGAAAAGCCCCCGATACGCACTATTTT. It specifies CSVEVMGKAPDTHYF.

In regard to this clonotype: A read error may explain this, as a much larger clone is one base away. V and J are TRBV7-9 and TRBJ2-3, with D possibly TRBD1 on 6 matching bases. The germline V gene has CDR1 SEHNR and CDR2 FQNEAQ (reference sequence). This CDR3 contains 13 residues. Trimming took off 6 bases at V and 5 bases at J, with 12 bases between the two ends. CDR3 amino acids: CASSIQGEDTQYF. For the CDR3, the DNA is TGTGCCAGCAGTATACAGGGTGAAGATACGCAGTATTTT.

This sequence joins TRBV11-2 and TRBJ2-1; 8 nucleotides agree with TRBD2. CDR1 SGHAT and CDR2 FQNNGV come from the germline V gene. This CDR3 comprises 16 residues. In DNA form, the CDR3 reads TGTGTCCGCACCTTAATCGGGAGGGGCTCCTACAATGAGCAGTTCTTC. Translation gives CVRTLIGRGSYNEQFF.

As concerns this clonotype: It may be a read error: a sequence one base away is much more abundant. The chain is built from TRBV7-9 and TRBJ1-5; 8 bases agree with TRBD1. Germline-derived CDR1 and CDR2 are SEHNR and FQNEAQ (reference sequence). CDR3 length: 17 amino acids. The CDR3 protein is CASSLGGTGQTGQPEHF. The CDR3 DNA follows: TGTGCCAGCAGCTTAGGTGGGACAGGACAAACGGGTCAGCCCGAGCATTTT.